This T cell receptor (beta chain) was sequenced during a study of T-cell memory formation after mild COVID-19. On the study more broadly: Largely donor-specific TCR clusters were found. General study points: Later expanders leaned CD4+, whereas clones that contracted between day 15 and 85 were balanced CD4/CD8.

V shed 0 bases and J 4 bases; nucleotides not matched to a gene: 2. The CDR3 is 15 amino acids. The germline CDR1 and CDR2 sequences are SGHTA and FQGTGA. As concerns this clonotype: What it recognizes is unknown.

Constant-segment primers served in 5'RACE that generated TCR alpha and TCR beta cDNA libraries bearing sample barcodes and UMIs. TCRdb reanalysed the 5' RACE reads using MiXCR and keeps one entry per CDR3 protein. Altogether 210,000 or so distinct CDR3 sequences are present, around 19% being singletons, with the ten largest covering 2.4%. V gene TRBV7-3 combines with J gene TRBJ2-1, with 8 bases lining up with TRBD2. This clonotype was obtained from an adult woman who had mild COVID-19 (a few samples of this study predate the infection). Cell type and time point are not known. Sequencing used PBMCs or a T cell subset sorted from them (not recorded which). The CDR3 region is CASSLTAGEYNEQFF. CDR3 nucleotide sequence: TGTGCCAGCAGCTTAACAGCGGGGGAGTACAATGAGCAGTTCTTC.